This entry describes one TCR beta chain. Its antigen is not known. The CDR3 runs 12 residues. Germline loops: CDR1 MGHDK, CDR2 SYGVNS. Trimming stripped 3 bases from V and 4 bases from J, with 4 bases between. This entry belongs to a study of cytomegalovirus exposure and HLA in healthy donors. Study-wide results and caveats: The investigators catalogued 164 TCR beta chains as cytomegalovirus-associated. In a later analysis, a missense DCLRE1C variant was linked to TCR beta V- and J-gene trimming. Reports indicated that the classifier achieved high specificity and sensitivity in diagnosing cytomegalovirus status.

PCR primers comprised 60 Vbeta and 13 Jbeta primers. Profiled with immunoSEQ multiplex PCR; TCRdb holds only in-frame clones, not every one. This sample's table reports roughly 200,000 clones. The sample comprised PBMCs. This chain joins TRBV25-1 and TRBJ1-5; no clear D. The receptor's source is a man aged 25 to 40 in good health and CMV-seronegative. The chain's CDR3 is CASSEYNQPQHF. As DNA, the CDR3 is TGTGCCAGCAGTGAGTATAATCAGCCCCAGCATTTT.